The source of this T cell receptor beta chain is a study of patients and donors after allogeneic stem cell transplantation. TCRdb independently ran MiXCR on the RT-PCR reads; one entry per CDR3 protein. This sample carries about 110,000 distinct CDR3 sequences, around 35% of them seen once, and the ten largest clones take 27%. This clonotype has a handful of counts. The germline V gene encodes CDR1 KGHSH and CDR2 LQKENI. Trimming at V came to 3 bases and at J to 4 bases, leaving 3 bases not matched to a gene. The CDR3 length is 14 residues. This chain links TRBV18 with TRBJ1-2, with 9 bases identical to TRBD1. The sequenced sample consisted of blood, either unsorted or a sorted T cell fraction (not recorded which). This receptor was obtained from a human donor who was either an allogeneic HSCT recipient or a stem cell or donor lymphocyte infusion donor (not recorded which). It is not recorded whose cells these are; they may come from a transplant donor. CDR3 protein: CASSPDRGPYGYTF. CDR3 nucleotides: TGTGCCAGCTCACCGGACAGGGGTCCCTATGGCTACACCTTC.